One sample yielded the 18 T cell receptor beta chains listed below, sequenced in a study of cytomegalovirus exposure and HLA in healthy donors. The PCR ran on 60 Vbeta and 13 Jbeta primers. The protocol was immunoSEQ multiplex PCR, while the TCRdb copy is restricted to in-frame clones and leaves out a portion. The sample lists under 200,000 clones; roughly 80% were seen once. The material sequenced was PBMCs. All receptors come from a human donor in good health.

The genes are TRBV9 and TRBJ1-2, with unresolved D. Trimming removed 2 bases at V and 8 bases at J, with 13 bases between. This CDR3 spans 13 amino acids. Looked up from germline, CDR1 is SGDLS and CDR2 is YYNGEE. The DNA for the CDR3 is TGTGCCAGCAGCGTGTTTTCCTGGAGGGGCTACACCTTC. It translates to CASSVFSWRGYTF.

Written as DNA, the CDR3 is TGTGCCATCAGTGAGCAAGTCGGTTCCTACGAGCAGTACTTC. Residues: CAISEQVGSYEQYF. This sequence joins TRBV10-3 and TRBJ2-7, with D unclear. Germline CDR1 reads ENHRY; CDR2 reads SYGVKD. Deletions cut 2 bases from V and 1 base from J, with 9 bases between. This CDR3 is 14 amino acids long.

This clone was recorded once. The chain is built from TRBV7-2 and TRBJ1-5; 7 positions agree with TRBD1. The ends lost 1 base at V and 3 bases at J; junction bases unmatched: 6. The CDR3 sequence is 16 residues long. Germline CDR1 reads SGHTA; CDR2 reads FQGNSA. In nucleotides, the CDR3 is TGTGCCAGCAGCTTAGGCGGGACAGCTAACAATCAGCCCCAGCATTTT. Protein: CASSLGGTANNQPQHF. Filled out from reference TRBV7-2 and TRBJ1-5, the complete variable domain reads GAGVSQSPSNKVTEKGKDVELRCDPISGHTALYWYRQSLGQGLEFLIYFQGNSAPDKSGLPSDRFSAERTGGSVSTLTIQRTQQEDSAVYLCASSLGGTANNQPQHFGDGTRLSIL.

The DNA of the CDR3 is TGTGCCAGCAGCTCCGATGAGGCTACGCAGTATTTT. Translated: CASSSDEATQYF. The V gene is TRBV7-9, the J gene TRBJ2-3; D call uncertain. Germline lookup yields CDR1 SEHNR and CDR2 FQNEAQ (reference sequence). The V end was cut by 4 bases, the J end by 8 bases, with 10 bases between. CDR3 length: 12 amino acids.

This chain uses TRBV6-6 with TRBJ1-1; no definite D call. Trimming removed 8 bases from V and 1 base from J, with 17 bases in between. The germline V gene has CDR1 MNHNY and CDR2 SVGAGI (reference sequence). The CDR3 is 15 residues long. The CDR3 DNA reads as TGTGCCAGCGTAAAGCCCCGTGAGGCGAACACTGAAGCTTTCTTT. It codes for CASVKPREANTEAFF.

The chain's CDR3 is CASSLGGQSNTEAFF. In DNA form, the CDR3 reads TGCGCCAGCAGCTTGGGGGGACAGTCGAACACTGAAGCTTTCTTT. The V and J genes are TRBV5-1 and TRBJ1-1; TRBD1 aligns across 7 bases. The CDR3 is 15 amino acids. The germline V gene has CDR1 SGHRS and CDR2 YFSETQ. The J segment lost 1 base and the V segment lost 0 bases, leaving 3 bases of the junction unmatched. The full variable domain, in which reference TRBV5-1 and TRBJ1-1 provide the parts outside the CDR3, is KAGVTQTPRYLIKTRGQQVTLSCSPISGHRSVSWYQQTPGQGLQFLFEYFSETQRNKGNFPGRFSGRQFSNSRSEMNVSTLELGDSALYLCASSLGGQSNTEAFFGQGTRLTVV.

This rearrangement joins TRBV6-5 to TRBJ1-1; D is unresolved. The CDR3 sequence is 13 residues long. Germline V gene lookup returns CDR1 MNHEY and CDR2 SVGAGI. V was shortened by 0 bases and J by 4 bases, with 6 bases between the two germline ends. CDR3 region: CASSYSSRTEAFF. The CDR3 region has the DNA TGTGCCAGCAGTTACTCCTCTCGCACTGAAGCTTTCTTT.

The V and J genes are TRBV19 and TRBJ2-7; D gene uncertain. Germline lookup yields CDR1 LNHDA and CDR2 SQIVND (reference sequence). This CDR3 spans 13 amino acids. Between the trimmed V and J ends, which lost 1 base and 4 bases, there was a span of 8 bases. The DNA for the CDR3 is TGTGCCAGTAGTATAGGAGACAAGTACGAGCAGTACTTC. Its protein product is CASSIGDKYEQYF.

This clone was counted between two and nine times. The chain joins TRBV5-6 to TRBJ1-1, with unresolved D. CDR3 length: 13 amino acids. The V gene lost 0 bases and the J gene lost 11 bases, with 14 bases spanning the gap. Germline V gene data show CDR1 as SGHDT and CDR2 as YYEEEE. CDR3 amino acids: CASSLGVEGRAFF. CDR3 DNA: TGTGCCAGCAGCTTGGGAGTCGAGGGTCGGGCTTTCTTT.

CDR3 DNA sequence: TGTGCCAGCAGCCCGCCAGGGGCTAGCGGGGGGGCCGAAGTCCATGAGCAGTTCTTC. As protein: CASSPPGASGGAEVHEQFF. The chain joins TRBV7-9 to TRBJ2-1, with 12 bases fitting TRBD2. V was clipped by 5 bases and J by 8 bases; unmatched bases: 19. CDR3 size: 19 residues. Germline V lookup: CDR1 SEHNR, CDR2 FQNEAQ (reference sequence).

The chain links TRBV2 to TRBJ1-1; D possibly corresponds to TRBD1 (5 bases). The CDR3 consists of 15 residues. Germline V gene sequence: CDR1 SNHLY, CDR2 FYNNEI. Trimming cost V 2 bases and J 0 bases, with 10 bases left between them. The CDR3 coding sequence is TGTGCCAGCAGTGAAAGCGGGGCTATGAACACTGAAGCTTTCTTT. It translates to CASSESGAMNTEAFF.

This chain connects TRBV18 to TRBJ2-5; tentatively, D is TRBD2 (6 bases). CDR3 length: 13 residues. Germline V gives CDR1 KGHSH, CDR2 LQKENI. V dropped 3 bases and J dropped 5 bases, with 10 bases sitting between them. The chain's CDR3 is CASSPGGLETQYF. Here the CDR3 DNA reads TGTGCCAGCTCACCGGGGGGTCTGGAGACCCAGTACTTC.

The CDR3 nucleotides read TGTGCCAGCAGCTTAGAAGTAGCGGGTCAGTACTTC. This translates into CASSLEVAGQYF. The chain carries TRBV7-9 and TRBJ2-5; 7 bases are a match to TRBD2. The V and J ends lost 1 base and 11 bases, in that order; junction bases with no gene match: 4. The CDR3 runs to 12 residues. The germline V gene has CDR1 SEHNR and CDR2 FQNEAQ (reference sequence).

This clone was picked up one time. The chain employs TRBV5-1 and TRBJ2-7; 15 nucleotides align to TRBD2. Per the germline V gene, CDR1 is SGHRS and CDR2 is YFSETQ. Trimming removed 4 bases from V and 1 base from J; junction bases left unmatched: 6. The CDR3 has 17 residues. CDR3 protein: CASSAGTSGGISYEQYF. CDR3 bases: TGCGCCAGCAGCGCAGGGACTAGCGGGGGGATTTCCTACGAGCAGTACTTC.

The CDR3, as DNA: TGTGCCAGCAGCGTGGGACAGGGCAATTCACCCCTCCACTTT. Encoded protein: CASSVGQGNSPLHF. The chain employs TRBV9 and TRBJ1-6; TRBD1 aligns across 9 bases. J gave up 7 bases and V 2 bases, and 1 base lay outside the gene matches. Germline values: CDR1 SGDLS, CDR2 YYNGEE. CDR3 length: 14 amino acids. The full variable domain, completed using reference TRBV9 and TRBJ1-6, is DSGVTQTPKHLITATGQRVTLRCSPRSGDLSVYWYQQSLDQGLQFLIQYYNGEERAKGNILERFSAQQFPDLHSELNLSSLELGDSALYFCASSVGQGNSPLHFGNGTRLTVT.

The V and J genes are TRBV7-8 and TRBJ1-6; 8 bases are shared with TRBD1. Germline V gene sequence: CDR1 SGHVS, CDR2 FQNEAQ. Unmatched junction bases numbered 3, after V lost 2 bases and J lost 15 bases. This CDR3 contains 12 residues. CDR3 DNA sequence: TGTGCCAGCAGCTTACAGGGGGCTCGCCTCCACTTT. Translated, it gives CASSLQGARLHF.

The chain recombines TRBV6-5 with TRBJ2-7, with D perhaps TRBD1 (6 bases). CDR1 and CDR2 from the germline V gene are MNHEY and SVGAGI. V dropped 4 bases and J dropped 1 base, with 14 bases sitting between them. This CDR3 has 15 residues. The CDR3 sequence is CASSSSRDTSYEQYF. The CDR3 DNA reads as TGTGCCAGCAGTTCAAGCCGGGACACGTCCTACGAGCAGTACTTC.

The genes are TRBV7-6 and TRBJ1-1; D unresolved. Germline-derived CDR1 and CDR2 are SGHVS and FNYEAQ. This CDR3 spans 13 amino acids. V was pared by 8 bases and J by 5 bases, with 15 bases between. The CDR3 spells CASSFGDWTEAFF. The CDR3 DNA reads as TGTGCCAGCTCGTTCGGGGATTGGACTGAAGCTTTCTTT.